The 19 T cell receptor beta chains given below trace back to one sample, sequenced in a study of blood T cells in healthy people across ages. PCR was performed a second time for roughly 7 to 11 cycles using a sample-barcoded 5' primer and a J-beta primer mix. TCRdb called the 5' RACE reads again in MiXCR, with one record for every CDR3 protein. The table has roughly 730,000 distinct CDR3 sequences, 56% seen once; the top ten hold around 25%. The sample comprised blood. All receptors derive from a man between 40 and 49 years old in good health.

V is TRBV12-3 or TRBV12-4 and J is TRBJ2-2, with 14 bases fitting TRBD2. V lost 5 bases, J lost 6 bases, and 5 bases stayed unmatched. CDR3 size: 16 residues. CDR3 bases: TGTGCCAGCAGTCCCGGGACTAGCGGGAGTTCCGGGGAGCTGTTTTTT. Its translation is CASSPGTSGSSGELFF.

The chain recombines TRBV20-1 with TRBJ2-1; D unresolved. The CDR3 has 13 residues. Germline lookup yields CDR1 DFQATT and CDR2 SNEGSKA (reference sequence). With 3 bases removed from V and 3 bases from J, the gap between germline ends came to 9 bases. CDR3 DNA sequence: TGCAGTGCTAGGGATCTTTACTACAATGAGCAGTTCTTC. The encoded protein is CSARDLYYNEQFF.

This chain joins TRBV9 and TRBJ2-5, with TRBD2 matching 8 bases. The ends lost 0 bases at V and 5 bases at J; junction bases unmatched: 12. Germline CDR1 SGDLS, CDR2 YYNGEE. This CDR3 is built from 17 residues. CDR3 nucleotide sequence: TGTGCCAGCAGCGTAGCTATGTCGGGGGGGCCCGGGGAGACCCAGTACTTC. Its translation: CASSVAMSGGPGETQYF.

The V call is TRBV6-1, the J call TRBJ2-1; no reliable D call. V gave up 0 bases and J gave up 6 bases, with 9 bases separating them. The CDR3 contains 14 residues. In germline, CDR1 is MNHNS, CDR2 SASEGT. The CDR3 region has the DNA TGTGCCAGCAGTGAAGCTGGACCCATCAATGAGCAGTTCTTC. Amino acid sequence: CASSEAGPINEQFF.

The chain couples TRBV20-1 to TRBJ2-1; TRBD2 aligns across 10 bases. V gave up 5 bases and J gave up 7 bases; unmatched junction bases: 8. Germline V gene lookup returns CDR1 DFQATT and CDR2 SNEGSKA (reference sequence). The CDR3 sequence is 14 residues long. The CDR3 nucleotides read TGCAGTGCTGCCAGCGGGGGGGTCTCGAATGAGCAGTTCTTC. This gives the protein CSAASGGVSNEQFF.

There are a few counts of this clonotype. The chain joins TRBV10-3 to TRBJ2-1; 8 nucleotides align to TRBD1. The germline gives CDR1 ENHRY, CDR2 SYGVKD. V lost 8 bases and J lost 8; bases outside the gene matches: 14. The CDR3 sequence is 15 residues long. The CDR3 is CAIRKTGGRFDEQFF. The DNA of the CDR3 is TGTGCCATCCGGAAAACAGGGGGGAGGTTCGATGAGCAGTTCTTC.

This clonotype was counted only a few times. The chain recombines TRBV15 with TRBJ2-3; D is undetermined. The germline CDR1 and CDR2 sequences are LNHNV and YYDKDF (reference sequence). V was shortened by 0 bases and J by 4 bases, with 2 bases between the two germline ends. The CDR3 contains 12 residues. This chain's CDR3 is CATSREPDTQYF. CDR3 sequence (DNA): TGTGCCACCAGCAGAGAACCAGATACGCAGTATTTT.

J is TRBJ2-7 and V is TRBV2, with D perhaps TRBD1 (5 bases). Germline-derived CDR1 and CDR2 are SNHLY and FYNNEI. The V and J ends lost 3 bases and 2 bases respectively, with 20 bases between them. CDR3 length equals 17 residues. CDR3 amino acids: CASSDETATILTYEQYF. The CDR3 region has the DNA TGTGCCAGCAGTGACGAGACAGCCACCATCCTTACCTACGAGCAGTACTTC.

The chain uses TRBV29-1 and TRBJ2-3, with TRBD1 matching 7 bases. Germline values: CDR1 SQVTM, CDR2 ANQGSEA. The trim removed 7 bases at V and 4 bases at J, leaving 20 bases unmatched. This CDR3 has 17 amino acids. The CDR3 sequence is CSAVTYNLGGRADTQYF. The CDR3 DNA sequence: TGCAGCGCCGTCACCTACAACCTAGGGGGCAGAGCAGATACGCAGTATTTT.

The rearrangement uses TRBV7-3 and TRBJ1-4; 7 bases agree with TRBD1. This CDR3 contains 14 residues. CDR1 SGHTA and CDR2 FQGTGA come from the germline V gene. V trimming: 8 bases; J trimming: 5 bases; junction bases outside the gene matches: 8. The CDR3 sequence: CASSPGGANEKLFF. DNA of the CDR3: TGTGCCAGCTCACCAGGGGGAGCCAATGAAAAACTGTTTTTT.

The gene calls are TRBV20-1 and TRBJ2-5; possible D gene TRBD1, 5 bases. Germline V gene sequence: CDR1 DFQATT, CDR2 SNEGSKA (reference sequence). Trimming took off 3 bases at V and 0 bases at J, with 14 bases between the two ends. The CDR3 loop spans 15 amino acids. This chain's CDR3 is CSARPLTVYQETQYF. The DNA for the CDR3 is TGCAGTGCTAGGCCCCTGACAGTGTACCAAGAGACCCAGTACTTC.

This clonotype was counted a few times. The chain joins TRBV7-3 to TRBJ2-1; the D gene could be TRBD1 or TRBD2 (5 bases each). V lost 0 bases to trimming and J lost 10 bases, with 10 bases between them. Germline CDR1 and CDR2: SGHTA and FQGTGA. This CDR3 has 13 amino acids. CDR3 nucleotide sequence: TGTGCCAGCAGCTTAACGGTCCGGGGCGAGCAGTTCTTC. It is translated as CASSLTVRGEQFF.

This clonotype was seen once. The V call is TRBV29-1, the J call TRBJ1-1; TRBD1 aligns across 9 bases. CDR3 length: 13 amino acids. Germline assignment: CDR1 SQVTM and CDR2 ANQGSEA. After removal of 4 bases from V and 3 bases from J, the junction contained 3 bases not matched to a gene. The CDR3 here is CSVGTGGHTEAFF. The CDR3 coding sequence is TGCAGCGTTGGAACAGGGGGCCACACTGAAGCTTTCTTT. Using reference TRBV29-1 and TRBJ1-1 for the parts outside the CDR3, the full variable domain is SAVISQKPSRDICQRGTSLTIQCQVDSQVTMMFWYRQQPGQSLTLIATANQGSEATYESGFVIDKFPISRPNLTFSTLTVSNMSPEDSSIYLCSVGTGGHTEAFFGQGTRLTVV.

V usage is TRBV15 and J usage is TRBJ2-7, with D tentatively TRBD2 (5 bases). The last part of the DNA fits TRBJ2-5 better; the J call may be wrong. Germline CDR1 reads LNHNV; CDR2 reads YYDKDF (reference sequence). This CDR3 has 13 amino acids. In nucleotides, the CDR3 is TGTGCCACCAGCTCCGGGGTAGGAGAGACCCAGTACTTC. It translates to CATSSGVGETQYF.

This sequence joins TRBV11-1 and TRBJ2-3, with 7 bases that match TRBD2. In germline, CDR1 is SGHAT, CDR2 FQDESV (reference sequence). Trimming removed 0 bases from V and 1 base from J; junction bases left unmatched: 28. CDR3 size: 24 residues. CDR3 amino acids: CASSLALTGRTPNGGFTRTDTQYF. The CDR3 nucleotides are TGTGCCAGCAGCTTAGCGCTGACGGGCAGAACCCCAAACGGGGGGTTTACTCGCACAGATACGCAGTATTTT.

The V and J genes are TRBV11-1 and TRBJ2-2, with TRBD2 matching over 9 bases. This CDR3 is built from 14 residues. Germline V gene lookup returns CDR1 SGHAT and CDR2 FQDESV (reference sequence). V was clipped by 5 bases and J by 5 bases; unmatched bases: 3. CDR3 coding DNA: TGTGCCAGCAGCCCTAGCGGGACGACCGGGGAGCTGTTTTTT. It translates to CASSPSGTTGELFF.

In this sample, this clonotype turned up a few times. The chain links TRBV5-4 to TRBJ1-1; the match to TRBD1 covers 10 bases. Germline lookup yields CDR1 SGHNT and CDR2 YYREEE (reference sequence). J was trimmed by 0 bases and V by 3 bases; bases with no gene match: 2. This CDR3 contains 15 residues. The CDR3 loop reads CASSSGQGVNTEAFF. Here the CDR3 DNA reads TGTGCCAGCAGCTCAGGACAGGGGGTGAACACTGAAGCTTTCTTT.

This clonotype was counted between two and nine times. The rearrangement joins TRBV5-1 to TRBJ2-5, with D perhaps assigned TRBD1 or TRBD2 (5 bases each). The V gene's germline CDR1 is SGHRS and CDR2 YFSETQ. The CDR3 has 14 amino acids. Between the trimmed V and J ends, which lost 4 bases and 4 bases, there was a span of 14 bases. The CDR3 DNA reads as TGCGCCAGCAGCCCCCGAGGGGATCGAGAGACCCAGTACTTC. It encodes CASSPRGDRETQYF. Full variable domain (rest looked up from reference TRBV5-1 and TRBJ2-5): KAGVTQTPRYLIKTRGQQVTLSCSPISGHRSVSWYQQTPGQGLQFLFEYFSETQRNKGNFPGRFSGRQFSNSRSEMNVSTLELGDSALYLCASSPRGDRETQYFGPGTRLLVL.

DNA for the CDR3: TGTGCCACCAGTGATTTAGGACTAGCGGGAGAGACCCAGTTCTTC. Translated: CATSDLGLAGETQFF. The chain has TRBV24-1 and TRBJ2-1; 13 bases are a match to TRBD2. V lost 1 base, J lost 13 bases, and 6 bases stayed unmatched. CDR1 and CDR2 (germline): KGHDR, SFDVKD. The CDR3 loop spans 15 amino acids.